Below, 20 T cell receptor beta chains from the same sample are listed, as sequenced in a study of OX40 agonist ivuxolimab in advanced cancers. Clones were sequenced by immunoSEQ multiplex PCR, and TCRdb holds only the in-frame ones, with some missing. The data hold more than 35,000 clones, with 70% to 85% observed a single time. The sample in question was CD4+ or CD8+ T cells sorted from blood, obtained in a trial of the OX40 agonist ivuxolimab. Receptors originate from an adult with an advanced solid tumor such as melanoma, head and neck, liver or kidney cancer.

This chain's CDR3 is CASSQDPGAGTDTQYF. The CDR3 DNA reads as TGCGCCAGCAGCCAAGATCCGGGGGCCGGCACAGATACGCAGTATTTT. The chain is built from TRBV4-1 and TRBJ2-3; tentatively, D is TRBD1 or TRBD2 (6 bases each). Trimming pared 0 bases from V and 1 base from J, leaving 11 bases between. Germline values: CDR1 MGHRA, CDR2 YSYEKL. The CDR3 totals 16 residues.

In the case of this clone: One end of the junction varies from germline; a read error may be responsible. This chain connects TRBV9 to TRBJ2-2; TRBD1 aligns across 8 bases. CDR3 length: 15 residues. The germline V gene encodes CDR1 SGDLS and CDR2 YYNGEE. CDR3 region: CASSYIQGATGELFF. The CDR3 DNA is TGCGCCAGCAGCTATATCCAGGGGGCCACCGGGGAGCTGTTTTTT.

The chain carries TRBV25-1 and TRBJ2-3; 10 nucleotides agree with TRBD2. Looked up from germline, CDR1 is MGHDK and CDR2 is SYGVNS. This CDR3 region has 12 residues. V shed 11 bases and J 6 bases; nucleotides not matched to a gene: 5. The CDR3 coding sequence is TGTGCCGTTCTAGCGGGGGTGGATACGCAGTATTTT. Translating gives CAVLAGVDTQYF.

The chain couples TRBV28 to TRBJ1-2, with unresolved D. In germline, CDR1 is MDHEN, CDR2 SYDVKM. Trimming cost V 8 bases and J 7 bases, with 14 bases left between them. The CDR3 runs to 12 residues. The CDR3 loop is CASETQRSGYTF. The CDR3 DNA follows: TGTGCCAGCGAGACCCAGCGCTCTGGCTACACCTTC.

The chain employs TRBV6-5 and TRBJ2-3; 9 nucleotides agree with TRBD2. There are 14 residues in the CDR3. Trimming removed 6 bases from V and 2 bases from J; junction bases left unmatched: 3. From germline, CDR1 is MNHEY and CDR2 SVGAGI. The CDR3 spells CASRLAGNTDTQYF. CDR3 bases: TGTGCCAGCAGACTAGCGGGCAACACAGATACGCAGTATTTT.

The chain recombines TRBV7-9 with TRBJ1-6; D not certain. Trimming took 6 bases from V and 5 from J, leaving 5 bases between them. The CDR3 has 12 residues. Germline CDR1 SEHNR, CDR2 FQNEAQ (reference sequence). CDR3 DNA sequence: TGTGCCAGCAGGTTGGATAATTCACCCCTCCACTTT. Its translation: CASRLDNSPLHF.

The chain employs TRBV11-2 and TRBJ1-1, with D hard to call. The germline V gene has CDR1 SGHAT and CDR2 FQNNGV. This CDR3 is 13 amino acids long. Between the trimmed V and J ends, which lost 5 bases and 6 bases, there was a span of 13 bases. The CDR3 protein is CASSPTRRAEAFF. For the CDR3, the DNA is TGTGCCAGCAGCCCGACAAGACGAGCTGAAGCTTTCTTT.

The chain carries TRBV2 and TRBJ2-7; weak D call: TRBD2 (6 bases). Germline CDR1 and CDR2: SNHLY and FYNNEI. There are 12 residues in the CDR3. V was cut by 11 bases and J by 3 bases, with 14 bases left in between. CDR3 region: CAGGSFFYEQYF. The CDR3 DNA follows: TGTGCCGGGGGGTCTTTCTTCTACGAGCAGTACTTC.

This clone was observed a few times. The chain links TRBV6-6 to TRBJ2-7; possible D gene TRBD1, 6 bases. V shed 3 bases and J shed 13 bases, with 22 bases lying between them. Germline V gives CDR1 MNHNY, CDR2 SVGAGI (reference sequence). The length of the CDR3 is 14 residues. The chain's CDR3 is CASSYQGSPSFPYF. The CDR3 DNA sequence: TGTGCCAGCAGTTATCAGGGGTCCCCCTCATTTCCTTACTTC.

The CDR3 protein is CASSAGPGLADEQFF. DNA of the CDR3: TGTGCCAGCAGCGCCGGCCCGGGACTAGCGGATGAGCAGTTCTTC. This chain links TRBV7-9 with TRBJ2-1; 11 bases align to TRBD2. The V gene's germline CDR1 is SEHNR and CDR2 FQNEAQ (reference sequence). This CDR3 is 15 amino acids long. V was clipped by 5 bases and J by 8 bases; unmatched bases: 8.

The V gene is TRBV7-2, the J gene TRBJ2-1, with 7 nucleotides matching TRBD1. The CDR3 loop spans 14 amino acids. V was pared by 7 bases and J by 9 bases, with 12 bases of the junction left unmatched. The germline CDR1 and CDR2 sequences are SGHTA and FQGNSA. The CDR3 sequence is CASTLVDRVGEQFF. CDR3 bases: TGTGCCAGCACCCTAGTAGACAGGGTAGGTGAGCAGTTCTTC.

This sequence joins TRBV30 and TRBJ1-1, with a tentative D call TRBD1 (6 bases). The germline gives CDR1 GTSNPN, CDR2 SVGIG (reference sequence). The germline V and J ends were trimmed by 3 bases and 5 bases, with 16 bases remaining between them. The length of the CDR3 is 14 residues. CDR3: CAWSIWGQRTEAFF. DNA of the CDR3: TGTGCCTGGAGCATCTGGGGGCAGAGGACTGAAGCTTTCTTT.

CDR3 in amino acids: CASSVGGNTGELFF. The CDR3 DNA follows: TGCGCCAGCAGTGTAGGGGGGAACACCGGGGAGCTGTTTTTT. This chain links TRBV10-1 with TRBJ2-2; D may be TRBD1 (6 bases). This CDR3 is 14 amino acids long. Trimming left V 4 bases short and J 1 base short, with 7 bases between. Germline CDR1 reads WNHNN; CDR2 reads SYGVQD (reference sequence).

This clone was recorded many times. This rearrangement joins TRBV4-1 to TRBJ1-5; D uncertain. From germline, CDR1 is MGHRA and CDR2 YSYEKL. Trimming pared 1 base from V and 4 bases from J, leaving 14 bases between. This CDR3 has 16 amino acids. CDR3 sequence (DNA): TGCGCCAGCAGCCAAGTAGCGGAAAACTCGAATCAGCCCCAGCATTTT. Its translation: CASSQVAENSNQPQHF.

J is TRBJ2-3 and V is TRBV5-4, with TRBD2 matching over 13 bases. Per the germline V gene, CDR1 is SGHNT and CDR2 is YYREEE (reference sequence). CDR3 length: 16 residues. V shed 4 bases and J 5 bases; nucleotides not matched to a gene: 7. This CDR3 reads CASSRRLAGGVDTQYF. CDR3 nucleotide sequence: TGTGCCAGCAGCCGGAGACTAGCGGGGGGAGTAGATACGCAGTATTTT.

CDR3 sequence reads: CASSFQNADTQYF. Written as DNA, the CDR3 is TGTGCCAGCAGTTTCCAAAACGCAGATACGCAGTATTTT. The chain carries TRBV28 and TRBJ2-3; D gene ambiguous. The V end lost 3 bases, the J end lost 4 bases, and 8 bases lay between the germline ends. This CDR3 spans 13 amino acids. CDR1 and CDR2 (germline): MDHEN, SYDVKM.

V and J are TRBV18 and TRBJ1-1; D ambiguous. With 3 bases removed from V and 5 bases from J, the gap between germline ends came to 10 bases. The CDR3 sequence is 13 residues long. CDR1 and CDR2 from the germline V gene are KGHSH and LQKENI. CDR3 DNA: TGTGCCAGCTCACCGCTGGAAGAAACTGAAGCTTTCTTT. Its protein is CASSPLEETEAFF. Together with reference TRBV18 and TRBJ1-1, the CDR3 gives the full variable domain: NAGVMQNPRHLVRRRGQEARLRCSPMKGHSHVYWYRQLPEEGLKFMVYLQKENIIDESGMPKERFSAEFPKEGPSILRIQQVVRGDSAAYFCASSPLEETEAFFGQGTRLTVV.

The chain recombines TRBV6-6 with TRBJ1-4; D not certain. The CDR3 has 14 amino acids. V lost 6 bases, J lost 5 bases, and 13 bases lay in between. Germline CDR1 MNHNY, CDR2 SVGAGI (reference sequence). The CDR3 DNA reads as TGTGCCAGCAGAACGGGGTACGGGAATGAAAAACTGTTTTTT. Amino acids: CASRTGYGNEKLFF.

This clone showed up just a few times. This chain joins TRBV9 and TRBJ1-1; tentative D call: TRBD1 (5 bases). Germline CDR1 SGDLS, CDR2 YYNGEE. The CDR3 spans 14 residues. V shed 3 bases and J shed 10 bases, with 19 bases lying between them. DNA for the CDR3: TGTGCCAGCAGCGCCCCCGGGACCGGGGGTGGAGCTTTCTTT. It translates to CASSAPGTGGGAFF.

V usage is TRBV4-1 and J usage is TRBJ1-2; D is unresolved. Looked up from germline, CDR1 is MGHRA and CDR2 is YSYEKL. This CDR3 spans 11 amino acids. The germline V and J ends were trimmed by 5 bases and 7 bases, with 8 bases remaining between them. For the CDR3, the DNA is TGCGCCAGCAGCGAGGGTCTTGGCTACACCTTC. Amino acids: CASSEGLGYTF.